The 27 T cell receptor beta chains below were found in one sample sequenced in a study of glioma-infiltrating T cells after dendritic cell vaccination. Clones were read by immunoSEQ multiplex PCR, and TCRdb kept only the in-frame ones, dropping some. The data hold about 73,000 clones, with over 75% observed a single time. Sequenced material: blood, taken before dendritic cell vaccination. These receptors were collected from a human donor with glioblastoma.

The CDR3 is CASSVASGTEETQYF. The CDR3 DNA sequence: TGTGCCAGCAGCGTAGCTAGCGGGACGGAAGAGACCCAGTACTTC. The chain is built from TRBV9 and TRBJ2-5; the match to TRBD2 covers 9 bases. CDR1 SGDLS and CDR2 YYNGEE come from the germline V gene. The CDR3 extends over 15 amino acids. Trimming removed 0 bases from V and 3 bases from J; junction bases left unmatched: 3.

The V gene is TRBV5-1, the J gene TRBJ2-7; maybe TRBD2 (5 bases). CDR3 size: 14 residues. The germline V and J ends were trimmed by 0 bases and 0 bases, with 7 bases remaining between them. CDR1 and CDR2 from the germline V gene are SGHRS and YFSETQ. The DNA for the CDR3 is TGCGCCAGCAGCTTGGGAGGGCCCTCCTACGAGCAGTACGTC. Amino acid sequence: CASSLGGPSYEQYV.

The V gene is TRBV19, the J gene TRBJ1-5; D is undetermined. The CDR3 totals 14 residues. CDR1 and CDR2 (germline): LNHDA, SQIVND (reference sequence). The ends were cut back, 4 bases at V and 7 bases at J, with 14 bases in the middle. CDR3 protein: CASSNQARGQPQHF. The DNA for the CDR3 is TGTGCCAGTAGTAACCAGGCGCGAGGGCAGCCCCAGCATTTT.

The chain joins TRBV28 to TRBJ1-4; 9 bases are a match to TRBD1. The V gene end was trimmed by 5 bases and the J gene end by 10 bases; junction bases not matched to a gene: 11. This CDR3 has 15 amino acids. Germline V CDR1 and CDR2: MDHEN, SYDVKM. This CDR3 reads CASSITGQGYGKLFF. For the CDR3, the DNA is TGTGCCAGCAGTATAACGGGACAGGGTTATGGAAAACTGTTTTTT.

The rearrangement joins TRBV14 to TRBJ1-1; TRBD1 is a possible D gene (6 bases). The CDR3 is 18 amino acids. Germline CDR1 is SGHDN and CDR2 is FVKESK. V lost 4 bases and J lost 1, with 22 bases in between. The CDR3 region is CASSPKELRGQSNTEAFF. The CDR3 region has the DNA TGTGCCAGCAGCCCAAAGGAACTCAGGGGCCAATCGAACACTGAAGCTTTCTTT. Using reference TRBV14 and TRBJ1-1 for the parts outside the CDR3, the full variable domain is EAGVTQFPSHSVIEKGQTVTLRCDPISGHDNLYWYRRVMGKEIKFLLHFVKESKQDESGMPNNRFLAERTGGTYSTLKVQPAELEDSGVYFCASSPKELRGQSNTEAFFGQGTRLTVV.

The chain recombines TRBV5-1 with TRBJ2-5; perhaps TRBD1 as D (6 bases). The CDR3 runs to 14 residues. Germline loops: CDR1 SGHRS, CDR2 YFSETQ. The germline V and J ends were trimmed by 2 bases and 5 bases, with 13 bases remaining between them. CDR3 loop: CASSFATGLETQYF. CDR3 DNA: TGCGCCAGCAGCTTCGCCACAGGGCTGGAGACCCAGTACTTC.

In this sample, this clone turned up a few times. The chain links TRBV7-2 to TRBJ2-1; 12 bases fit TRBD2. The CDR3 runs 15 residues. After removal of 3 bases from V and 7 bases from J, the junction contained 4 bases not matched to a gene. Per the germline V gene, CDR1 is SGHTA and CDR2 is FQGNSA. The CDR3 sequence is CASSFLAGGRNEQFF. The CDR3 DNA reads as TGTGCCAGCAGCTTTCTAGCGGGGGGGCGAAATGAGCAGTTCTTC.

The chain couples TRBV5-8 to TRBJ2-7, with 8 positions matching TRBD2. The germline gives CDR1 SGHTS, CDR2 YDEGEE. This CDR3 is 15 amino acids long. CDR3 in amino acids: CASSPPPGYAGGLDV. In nucleotides, the CDR3 is TGTGCCAGCAGCCCGCCCCCCGGATATGCGGGAGGCCTTGACGTC.

The chain uses TRBV7-2 and TRBJ1-5; 7 bases match TRBD1. V was clipped by 4 bases and J by 1 base; unmatched bases: 4. From germline, CDR1 is SGHTA and CDR2 FQGNSA. This CDR3 has 15 amino acids. CDR3 in DNA: TGTGCCAGCAGCTCTCCAGGGGGGAGCAATCAGCCCCAGCATTTT. The encoded protein is CASSSPGGSNQPQHF. Filled out from reference TRBV7-2 and TRBJ1-5, the complete variable domain reads GAGVSQSPSNKVTEKGKDVELRCDPISGHTALYWYRQSLGQGLEFLIYFQGNSAPDKSGLPSDRFSAERTGGSVSTLTIQRTQQEDSAVYLCASSSPGGSNQPQHFGDGTRLSIL.

The rearrangement links TRBV19 to TRBJ2-5; D perhaps matches TRBD1 (5 bases). The V gene lost 1 base and the J gene lost 4 bases, with 16 bases spanning the gap. This CDR3 comprises 16 residues. Germline V CDR1 and CDR2: LNHDA, SQIVND (reference sequence). The chain's CDR3 is CASSIGGEGFRETQYF. In DNA, the CDR3 is TGTGCCAGTAGTATAGGGGGCGAAGGGTTTCGAGAGACCCAGTACTTC. The full variable domain, completed using reference TRBV19 and TRBJ2-5, is DGGITQSPKYLFRKEGQNVTLSCEQNLNHDAMYWYRQDPGQGLRLIYYSQIVNDFQKGDIAEGYSVSREKKESFPLTVTSAQKNPTAFYLCASSIGGEGFRETQYFGPGTRLLVL.

This clone came up a few times. For the CDR3, the DNA is TGTGCCAGCAGTGAAGCGGGGACAGGGGCCAAAAACATTCAGTACTTC. Residues: CASSEAGTGAKNIQYF. The V and J genes are TRBV6-1 and TRBJ2-4; 9 bases are shared with TRBD1. Germline CDR1 MNHNS, CDR2 SASEGT. Losses at the gene ends were 0 bases for V and 1 base for J; bases not matched to a gene: 1. The CDR3 contains 16 residues.

This clone was seen only a few times. This chain links TRBV10-3 with TRBJ2-1, with 8 bases that match TRBD2. Germline V CDR1 and CDR2: ENHRY, SYGVKD. This CDR3 region has 16 residues. V gave up 0 bases and J gave up 4 bases; unmatched junction bases: 5. The CDR3 sequence: CAISESSGVPYNEQFF. CDR3 nucleotides: TGTGCCATCAGTGAGTCTAGCGGGGTGCCTTACAATGAGCAGTTCTTC.

The chain joins TRBV4-1 to TRBJ2-5, with 10 bases aligning to TRBD2. The CDR3 is 15 amino acids. The germline V gene has CDR1 MGHRA and CDR2 YSYEKL. After removal of 2 bases from V and 7 bases from J, the junction contained 7 bases not matched to a gene. This CDR3 reads CASSQSTSGKGTQYF. CDR3 coding DNA: TGCGCCAGCAGCCAATCCACTAGCGGGAAGGGGACCCAGTACTTC.

The CDR3 sequence is CASSPDGRGNEKLFF. The CDR3, as DNA: TGTGCCAGCAGCCCAGATGGGCGGGGGAATGAAAAACTGTTTTTT. The chain couples TRBV7-2 to TRBJ1-4; D perhaps matches TRBD1 (5 bases). The CDR3 sequence is 15 residues long. Trimming pared 5 bases from V and 5 bases from J, leaving 15 bases between. Looked up from germline, CDR1 is SGHTA and CDR2 is FQGNSA.

The chain is built from TRBV6-1 and TRBJ1-1; D might be TRBD1 (5 bases). Deletions cut 4 bases from V and 5 bases from J, with 20 bases between. Germline assignment: CDR1 MNHNS and CDR2 SASEGT. This CDR3 spans 16 amino acids. CDR3 sequence: CASSAVQTGVRTEAFF. The DNA of the CDR3 is TGTGCCAGCAGTGCAGTCCAGACGGGGGTGAGAACTGAAGCTTTCTTT.

V and J are TRBV7-9 and TRBJ2-2; D is possibly TRBD2 (7 bases). Germline CDR1 and CDR2: SEHNR and FQNEAQ (reference sequence). The CDR3 has 17 amino acids. V lost 2 bases, J lost 2 bases, and 15 bases lay in between. CDR3 sequence: CASSLMGGGLNTGELFF. The CDR3 nucleotides read TGTGCCAGCAGCTTAATGGGCGGGGGCCTAAACACCGGGGAGCTGTTTTTT.

Note on this clone: Other DNA sequences in this sample translate to the same CDR3. In DNA form, the CDR3 reads TGTGCCAGCAGCTCCATAAGCGGGAGTGGTCGGGAGACCCAGTACTTC. Translated: CASSSISGSGRETQYF. The V and J genes are TRBV7-3 and TRBJ2-5; 8 bases are a match to TRBD2. The CDR3 has 16 amino acids. In germline, CDR1 is SGHTA, CDR2 FQGTGA. Germline trimming cut 4 bases from V and 5 bases from J; bases unmatched to any gene: 12.

This clone is deemed medium-sized. CDR3 sequence (DNA): TGTGCCAGCAGTGAAGCGGGGCACACTGAAGCTTTCTTT. Translating gives CASSEAGHTEAFF. The chain joins TRBV6-1 to TRBJ1-1, with D maybe TRBD1 (5 bases). The CDR3 covers 13 residues. V was cut by 0 bases and J by 3 bases, with 5 bases left in between. Per germline, CDR1 MNHNS and CDR2 SASEGT.

The CDR3 here is CASSYARLNTGELFF. The CDR3 DNA sequence: TGTGCCAGCAGTTACGCCAGGCTGAACACCGGGGAGCTGTTTTTT. The rearrangement links TRBV6-5 to TRBJ2-2, with D uncertain. With 2 bases removed from V and 1 base from J, the gap between germline ends came to 8 bases. CDR3 length equals 15 residues. The germline V gene has CDR1 MNHEY and CDR2 SVGAGI.

This clone has more than one count but fewer than ten. This chain uses TRBV2 with TRBJ1-4; D remains ambiguous. The CDR3 runs 15 residues. The germline V and J ends were trimmed by 8 bases and 3 bases, with 16 bases remaining between them. Germline CDR1 reads SNHLY; CDR2 reads FYNNEI. DNA for the CDR3: TGTGCCAGCTCGCCGCAGAGGGCGGCTAATGAAAAACTGTTTTTT. The encoded protein is CASSPQRAANEKLFF.

The rearrangement links TRBV2 to TRBJ2-1, with a weak D call TRBD2 (7 bases). Between the trimmed V and J ends, which lost 2 bases and 4 bases, there was a span of 21 bases. CDR1 is SNHLY, CDR2 FYNNEI, per germline. This CDR3 contains 18 residues. As DNA, the CDR3 is TGTGCCAGCAGTGAATTGGGGGGCGGGGGACGCCTTTACAATGAGCAGTTCTTC. It encodes CASSELGGGGRLYNEQFF. Supplemented by reference TRBV2 and TRBJ2-1, the full variable domain reads EPEVTQTPSHQVTQMGQEVILRCVPISNHLYFYWYRQILGQKVEFLVSFYNNEISEKSEIFDDQFSVERPDGSNFTLKIRSTKLEDSAMYFCASSELGGGGRLYNEQFFGPGTRLTVL.

This clone came up once. V gene TRBV2 combines with J gene TRBJ1-2; the match to TRBD1 covers 7 bases. The CDR3 covers 15 residues. Germline assignment: CDR1 SNHLY and CDR2 FYNNEI. With 2 bases clipped from V and 0 bases from J, the junction kept 3 bases outside the gene matches. The CDR3: CASSERQGANYGYTF. As DNA, the CDR3 is TGTGCCAGCAGTGAAAGACAGGGAGCTAACTATGGCTACACCTTC.

The chain recombines TRBV6-1 with TRBJ2-7; weak D call: TRBD1 (5 bases). The CDR3 covers 16 residues. The ends were cut back, 0 bases at V and 5 bases at J, with 17 bases in the middle. CDR1 MNHNS and CDR2 SASEGT come from the germline V gene. The CDR3 DNA reads as TGTGCCAGCAGTGAAGCGGCAGGGTCCCTCAGGAACGAGCAGTACGTC. Amino acids: CASSEAAGSLRNEQYV.

The gene calls are TRBV27 and TRBJ1-1; 9 bases align to TRBD1. CDR1 and CDR2 (germline): MNHEY, SMNVEV (reference sequence). The CDR3 covers 13 residues. J was trimmed by 4 bases and V by 4 bases; bases with no gene match: 1. The CDR3 region is CASSSTGGTEAFF. CDR3 DNA: TGTGCCAGCAGTTCGACAGGGGGCACTGAAGCTTTCTTT.

The chain combines TRBV5-1 with TRBJ2-1; 9 nucleotides agree with TRBD2. The ends lost 4 bases at V and 12 bases at J; junction bases unmatched: 14. Per germline, CDR1 SGHRS and CDR2 YFSETQ. The length of the CDR3 is 15 residues. The CDR3 spells CASSPLAGLMSGQFF. CDR3 nucleotides: TGCGCCAGCAGCCCTCTAGCGGGGCTAATGAGTGGGCAGTTCTTC.

This chain connects TRBV5-8 to TRBJ1-5, with TRBD1 identical over 9 bases. V shed 2 bases, J shed 7 bases, and the junction held 4 bases outside the gene matches. Germline V gene data show CDR1 as SGHTS and CDR2 as YDEGEE. The CDR3 is 14 amino acids. The CDR3 protein is CASSLGTGYQPQHF. The CDR3, as DNA: TGTGCCAGCAGCTTAGGGACAGGGTACCAGCCCCAGCATTTT.

The J gene is TRBJ1-2, the V gene TRBV19; TRBD1 aligns across 8 bases. J was trimmed by 4 bases and V by 1 base; bases with no gene match: 14. CDR1 LNHDA and CDR2 SQIVND come from the germline V gene (reference sequence). The CDR3 consists of 18 residues. The CDR3: CASSIGDRSMLGGYGYTF. The CDR3 DNA follows: TGTGCCAGTAGTATAGGGGACAGGTCCATGTTGGGCGGCTATGGCTACACCTTC.